This T cell receptor beta chain was sequenced for a study of early T cells in non-severe SARS-CoV-2 infection. Attachment of unique molecular identifiers was made to individual cDNA molecules. Using its own MiXCR run on the 5' RACE reads, TCRdb lists one record per CDR3 protein. The top ten clones hold approximately 6% of a sample with approximately 81,000 distinct CDR3 sequences, roughly an eighth of them seen once. Trimming left V 4 bases short and J 5 bases short, with 14 bases between. The CDR3 sequence is 14 residues long. Whole-study results and caveats: VDJdb matching, biased toward anti-spike CD8 responses, missed private and CD4 specificities.

Comments on this clonotype: Antigen specificity is unknown.

The chain couples TRBV12-3 or TRBV12-4 to TRBJ1-2; maybe TRBD1 (5 bases). The sequenced material came from whole blood. The sequence came from an adult who was a healthcare worker with PCR-confirmed SARS-CoV-2 infection or an uninfected control (not recorded which). The CDR3 is CASSSNGRTYGYTF. The CDR3 bases are TGTGCCAGCAGTTCAAATGGACGGACATATGGCTACACCTTC.